This TCR beta chain was sequenced for a study of early T cells in non-severe SARS-CoV-2 infection. Looking at the study overall: Sequencing input comprised bulk RNA from unsorted whole blood; chain pairing was not available.

With respect to this clonotype: The antigen is unknown.

Findings and caveats of the study: There was a bias toward anti-spike CD8 responses in VDJdb matching, which missed private and CD4 specificities.

Unique molecular identifiers were affixed to single, distinct cDNA molecules. TCRdb processed the 5' RACE reads anew with MiXCR; each CDR3 protein has one entry. Here the sample spans 66,000 or so distinct CDR3 sequences, 10% to 11% being singletons. CDR1 is MNHEY, CDR2 SVGEGT, per germline. V was clipped by 1 base and J by 4 bases, with 13 bases between them. The CDR3 covers 15 residues. The material sequenced was whole blood. The source of this sequence is an adult who was a healthcare worker with PCR-confirmed SARS-CoV-2 infection or an uninfected control (not recorded which). This chain uses TRBV6-2 or TRBV6-3 with TRBJ1-1; perhaps TRBD1 as D (6 bases). CDR3 nucleotides: TGTGCCAGCAGTTACTGGCCACAGGGATCCACTGAAGCTTTCTTT. Protein sequence: CASSYWPQGSTEAFF.